This record concerns one T cell receptor beta chain sequence. Its antigen is unidentified. The sample comes from a study of T cell responses to AZD1222 COVID-19 vaccine. Findings of the study overall: Without day 14 samples, only post-peak T cell repertoires were studied. Among those given AZD1222, only six were seropositive at baseline. CD4 TCRs covered the whole spike, strongest at regions 160-218 and 743-854. Reportedly, close to half of spike-specific TCRs are directed against unmutated variant regions.

This table comes from immunoSEQ multiplex PCR, and its TCRdb copy is limited to in-frame clones, with some not included. The repertoire holds approximately 260,000 clones, with approximately 93% as singletons. Per the germline V gene, CDR1 is SGHAT and CDR2 is FQNNGV. V shed 5 bases and J 3 bases; nucleotides not matched to a gene: 5. The CDR3 consists of 14 residues. The sequence was obtained from an adult in good health. The chain has TRBV11-2 and TRBJ2-7; 9 bases match TRBD2. The specimen was peripheral blood, collected on day 0 of AZD1222 vaccination. In DNA, the CDR3 is TGTGCCAGCAGCCGAGCGGGAGGAAACTACGAGCAGTACTTC. Protein product: CASSRAGGNYEQYF.